Detailed here is one T cell receptor beta chain. Its antigen is currently unknown. The sample originates from a study of cytomegalovirus exposure and HLA in healthy donors. All the people who gave samples were healthy bone marrow donors. Study results and limitations: In a later analysis, a genetic analysis reported fewer productive-TCR N-insertions in an Asian-associated ancestry cluster than the cohort average. 150 to 200 TCR beta chains were listed as cytomegalovirus-associated. CMV serostatus was the only recorded immune exposure for donors.

The study ran its PCR with 60 Vbeta and 13 Jbeta primers. Sequenced by immunoSEQ multiplex PCR; TCRdb stores in-frame clones only, minus some. The sample holds 170,000 or so clones, about four fifths seen once. Germline lookup yields CDR1 MNHNS and CDR2 SASEGT. CDR3 length: 15 residues. J was trimmed by 8 bases and V by 8 bases; bases with no gene match: 17. The sequence was obtained from a woman aged 45-65 years in good health and CMV-seropositive. Sequencing was performed on PBMCs. The genes are TRBV6-1 and TRBJ1-2; TRBD1 matches at 7 bases. The CDR3, as DNA: TGTGCCAGCGGAGGAGCGGCGACAGGGAGGAACGGCTACACCTTC. It is translated as CASGGAATGRNGYTF.